This is a list of T cell receptor beta chains from one sample in a study of shared clonotypes between healthy human individuals. Data came from immunoSEQ multiplex PCR; TCRdb stores just in-frame clones and leaves some out. In the table there are some 2.1 million clones, approximately 94% of which are singletons. Sample: naive CD8+ T cells sorted from blood. The source is a man aged 18-30 years in good health. Both conserved end residues are part of each CDR3. D genes are given only for firm matches. Not all rows give a size; the values are once, few, many and, for expanded clones, a class.

clone_size d_call j_call v_call cdr3_nt cdr3_aa
NA TRBD2 TRBJ2-7 TRBV7-6 TGTGCCAGCAGCCCTAGCGGGAGCTCCTACGAGCAGTACTTC CASSPSGSSYEQYF
NA NA TRBJ2-7 TRBV9 TGTGCCAGCAGCGTAGAAGGCCACTCCTACGAGCAGTACTTC CASSVEGHSYEQYF
once NA TRBJ2-5 TRBV4-1 TGCGCCAGCAGCCAAGATTGGCAGGGAGGAGAGACCCAGTACTTC CASSQDWQGGETQYF
NA NA TRBJ2-1 TRBV9 TGTGCCAGCAGCGTAGCAGGGGGGCCGTACAATGAGCAGTTCTTC CASSVAGGPYNEQFF
NA TRBD1 TRBJ2-7 TRBV11-2 TGTGCCAGCAGCTTAGGAAGCGGGACAGGGCGCAGGGAGCAGTACTTC CASSLGSGTGRREQYF
NA NA TRBJ2-1 TRBV2 TGCGCAGCCCTCTCGGTAGCTAGCGATTGGAATGAGCAGTTCTTC CAALSVASDWNEQFF
NA NA TRBJ2-1 TRBV27 TGTGCCAGCAGTCTAGGACAGTACAATGAGCAGTTCTTC CASSLGQYNEQFF
NA TRBD1 TRBJ1-2 TRBV4-3 TGCGCCAGCAGCCAAGAAAGGGGGCTGGGTTATGGCTACACCTTC CASSQERGLGYGYTF
few NA TRBJ2-5 TRBV10-3 TGTGCCATCAGTGATTCACTCTTCCAAGAGACCCAGTACTTC CAISDSLFQETQYF
once TRBD1 TRBJ1-5 TRBV4-1 TGCGCCAGCAGCCCGACAGGTCAGGGGGCCAATCAGCCCCAGCATTTT CASSPTGQGANQPQHF
NA NA TRBJ2-1 TRBV14 TGTGCCAGCAGCCAAGAGTTTGACTACAATGAGCAGTTCTTC CASSQEFDYNEQFF
NA TRBD1 TRBJ1-1 TRBV28 TGTGCCAGCAGACTGACAGGGGGCTCGGGCACTGAAGCTTTCTTT CASRLTGGSGTEAFF
few TRBD1 TRBJ1-6 TRBV10-1 TGCGCCACGGGACAGAACAATTCACCCCTCCACTTT CATGQNNSPLHF
NA TRBD1 TRBJ1-2 TRBV4-1 TGCGCCAGCAGCCCGAGCCCCGGCGCAGGGGGACACGGCTACACCTTC CASSPSPGAGGHGYTF
NA NA TRBJ2-7 TRBV5-1 TGCGCCAGCAGCTTCCGTGACGGGAGCAGGGACGAGCAGTACTTC CASSFRDGSRDEQYF
NA TRBD1 TRBJ2-7 TRBV28 TGTGCCAGCAGTCCTTGGACAGGTCCTTCTCTCGAGCAGTACTTC CASSPWTGPSLEQYF
NA NA TRBJ1-2 TRBV23-1 TGCGCCACCGACGGGGCGGATAACTTC CATDGADNF
NA NA TRBJ2-7 TRBV7-8 TGTGCCAGCAGCCACGTGGGCTACGAGCAGTACTTC CASSHVGYEQYF
NA TRBD2 TRBJ2-1 TRBV6-5 TGTGCCAGCAGTCCCCCGGGACTAGTTAATGAGCAGTTCTTC CASSPPGLVNEQFF
NA TRBD2 TRBJ2-7 TRBV29-1 TGCAGCATTGATTGGGGAGGGTCCGGGGAGCAGTACTTC CSIDWGGSGEQYF
NA TRBD1 TRBJ2-5 TRBV7-8 TGTGCCAGCAGCTTACCCCTGGACAGGGAAAAAAGCCTAGAAGAGACCCAGTACTTC CASSLPLDREKSLEETQYF
NA TRBD2 TRBJ2-3 TRBV5-1 TGCGCCAGCAGCTTGGCCTTAGCGGGAGGAAGCACAGATACGCAGTATTTT CASSLALAGGSTDTQYF
NA NA TRBJ1-1 TRBV4-1 TGCGCCAGCAGCCAAGTTATGGGAGGTGAAGCTTTCTTT CASSQVMGGEAFF
NA TRBD1 TRBJ2-7 TRBV11-2 TGTGCCAGCAGCTTAGTCAGGACAGGGCTGGGGTACTTC CASSLVRTGLGYF
once NA TRBJ1-1 TRBV27 TGTGCCAGCAGTTTCGGCCAGTACACTGAAGCTTTCTTT CASSFGQYTEAFF
NA TRBD1 TRBJ2-7 TRBV5-6 TGTGCCAGCAGCTCAAGACAGGGGTCCCACGAGCAGTACTTC CASSSRQGSHEQYF
NA NA TRBJ2-7 TRBV27 TGTGCCAGCAGTTTAAGCCCGGGACACTACTACGAGCAGTACTTC CASSLSPGHYYEQYF
NA NA TRBJ2-3 TRBV7-2 TGTGCCAGCAGCTTAGACATCGCTAGCGGCACAGATACGCAGTATTTT CASSLDIASGTDTQYF
NA NA TRBJ1-2 TRBV7-9 TGTGCCAGCAGCTTAGGGGGTTACAACGATGGCTACACCTTC CASSLGGYNDGYTF
NA NA TRBJ2-1 TRBV7-6 TGTGCCAGCAGCTTAGGCGGGGTACTCTACAATGAGCAGTTCTTC CASSLGGVLYNEQFF
NA TRBD2 TRBJ2-3 TRBV9 TGTGCCAGCAGCGTAGCTACTAGCGGGGTCCCGCGGGATACGCAGTATTTT CASSVATSGVPRDTQYF
NA NA TRBJ2-3 TRBV19 TGTGCCAGTAGTATAGATGTCGAAACAGATACGCAGTATTTT CASSIDVETDTQYF
NA NA TRBJ2-1 TRBV7-2 TGTGCCAGCGCGGGGATTTACTCCTACAATGAGCAGTTCTTC CASAGIYSYNEQFF
NA TRBD1 TRBJ1-2 TRBV6-5 TGTGCCAGCAGCTCCCCCGGACAGGGGAACTATGGCTACACCTTC CASSSPGQGNYGYTF
NA TRBD2 TRBJ2-2 TRBV27 TGTGCCAGCAGTTTACCCGCGGGGGGGGAGAACACCGGGGAGCTGTTTTTT CASSLPAGGENTGELFF
NA NA TRBJ1-2 TRBV10-1 TGCGCCAGCAGTGATAGCCTCGAGGGCAGCTATGGCTACACCTTC CASSDSLEGSYGYTF
NA NA TRBJ2-1 TRBV29-1 TGCAGCGCGGACTACGAGCAGTTCTTC CSADYEQFF
once NA TRBJ2-3 TRBV7-9 TGTGCCAGCAGCTTAGCAAGGGGGGCCGGTGGAGATACGCAGTATTTT CASSLARGAGGDTQYF
NA NA TRBJ2-7 TRBV5-6 TGTGCCAGCAGCCAGGGAACAGAGCAGTACTTC CASSQGTEQYF
NA TRBD2 TRBJ2-5 TRBV7-9 TGTGCCAGCCCGGGACTAGCGGGGGGCTCCGGGGGTGAGACCCAGTACTTC CASPGLAGGSGGETQYF
NA NA TRBJ1-6 TRBV9 TGTGCCAGCAGCGTAGGAATCAATCAATCACCCCTCCACTTT CASSVGINQSPLHF
NA TRBD2 TRBJ2-2 TRBV7-8 TGTGCCAGCAGCTTAACCCTTAGCGGGGGGACGAACACCGGGGAGCTGTTTTTT CASSLTLSGGTNTGELFF
NA NA TRBJ2-2 TRBV25-1 TGTGCCAGCAGCTATAACACCGGGGAGCTGTTTTTT CASSYNTGELFF
NA NA TRBJ2-7 TRBV9 TGTGCCAGCAGCGTAGGAGACGGCGAGCAGTACTTC CASSVGDGEQYF
NA NA TRBJ2-2 TRBV5-4 TGTGCCAGCAGTCTACGGGGGGCGGGCACCGGGGAGCTGTTTTTT CASSLRGAGTGELFF
NA NA TRBJ2-2 TRBV28 TGTGCCAGCAGCGTTACCACAGGGAGTGCCACCGGGGAGCTGTTTTTT CASSVTTGSATGELFF
few NA TRBJ2-7 TRBV11-2 TGTGCCAGCAGCTTAGCTTCGACAGTCTCCTACGAGCAGTACTTC CASSLASTVSYEQYF
NA NA TRBJ1-4 TRBV10-1 TGCGCCAGCAGTGAGTCGTGGGCAGGGACATCTAATGAAAAACTGTTTTTT CASSESWAGTSNEKLFF
few NA TRBJ1-2 TRBV25-1 TGTGCCAGCAGTCCCCCGTCGGGGAACTATGGCTACACCTTC CASSPPSGNYGYTF
once TRBD2 TRBJ2-7 TRBV27 TGTGCCAGCAGTTTAGCGGGAGGGGGGGGCGAGCAGTACTTC CASSLAGGGGEQYF